This T cell receptor (beta chain) originates from a study of shared clonotypes between healthy human individuals. This clone was detected ten times or more. Healthy HIV-negative adults with no recent acute infections or vaccinations were recruited as donors. Roughly 30,000 T cell genomes, or approximately 290 ng DNA, went into unsorted PBMC replicate PCRs. Profiled with immunoSEQ multiplex PCR; TCRdb holds only in-frame clones, not every one. The repertoire includes more than 450,000 clones, around 79% of them detected once, and under 15% sits in the top ten. The receptor comes from a woman aged 40 to 50 in good health. Some clones in this sample may be carry-over from other donors' samples. The sequenced material came from PBMCs.

CDR3 loop: CASSKLADVIKTQYF. CDR3 DNA: TGTGCCAGCAGCAAACTAGCGGACGTTATAAAGACCCAGTACTTC. V usage is TRBV7-9 and J usage is TRBJ2-5, with 8 positions matching TRBD2. From germline, CDR1 is SEHNR and CDR2 FQNEAQ (reference sequence). The V and J ends lost 5 bases and 6 bases, in that order; junction bases with no gene match: 11. This CDR3 is 15 amino acids long. The full variable domain, its missing parts supplied by reference TRBV7-9 and TRBJ2-5, is DTGVSQNPRHKITKRGQNVTFRCDPISEHNRLYWYRQTLGQGPEFLTYFQNEAQLEKSRLLSDRFSAERPKGSFSTLEIQRTEQGDSAMYLCASSKLADVIKTQYFGPGTRLLVL.